This note documents a single TCR beta chain sequence. The antigen is not known. Trimming at V came to 2 bases and at J to 4 bases, leaving 9 bases not matched to a gene. CDR3 length: 16 amino acids. Germline CDR1 reads SGHTA; CDR2 reads FQGTGA. The source of the sample is a study of shared clonotypes between healthy human individuals. The study's findings and limits: The diversity represented, both genetic and in exposure history, was limited by few donors.

This table comes from immunoSEQ multiplex PCR, and its TCRdb copy is limited to in-frame clones, with some not included. Of under 1,100,000 clones listed, approximately 80% are singletons. The source is a man aged 18 to 29 in good health. Some clones in this sample may be carry-over from other donors' samples. Source material: memory CD4+ T cells from PBMCs. Subset meaning: CD45RA-negative fraction. This sequence joins TRBV7-3 and TRBJ2-5; TRBD2 agrees at 8 bases. CDR3 DNA sequence: TGTGCCAGCAGCTTAGAGGCGGGAGGTGTCGGAGAGACCCAGTACTTC. It is translated as CASSLEAGGVGETQYF.